This T cell receptor beta chain was recorded in a study of blood T cell repertoires in COVID-19. Overall study: Acute and convalescent COVID-19 samples came from the United States, Italy and Spain.

V shed 0 bases and J shed 4 bases, with 9 bases lying between them. This CDR3 is built from 15 residues. Per the germline V gene, CDR1 is LGHNA and CDR2 is YNFKEQ. Assay: immunoSEQ multiplex PCR; the TCRdb copy retains only in-frame clones and omits some. The repertoire includes about 130,000 clones, about 80% of them detected once, and 44% sits in the top ten. This sequence originates from a human donor in a cohort sampled during active COVID-19. Sequencing was performed on peripheral blood. The chain links TRBV4-2 to TRBJ2-2; a weak D match, TRBD1 (5 bases). CDR3 sequence reads: CASSQEGLLTGELFF. For the CDR3, the DNA is TGTGCCAGCAGCCAAGAGGGGCTACTCACCGGGGAGCTGTTTTTT.